This TCR beta chain appears in the sequencing data of a study of response to subunit inactivated influenza vaccine. Broader study findings: Researchers suggested that each seasonal influenza vaccination recruits few new T cells.

CDR3 length equals 12 residues. V lost 7 bases and J lost 12, with 18 bases in between. As for this clonotype: Its antigen is as yet unknown. This clone may be a read error of a much larger clone one base away.

TCRdb reprocessed the RT-PCR reads with MiXCR, giving one entry per CDR3 protein. The sample lists around 200,000 distinct CDR3 sequences; approximately 9.2% were seen once. This TCR was recovered from a middle-aged man who received an inactivated influenza vaccine. Sequences were derived from non-naive T cells sorted from PBMCs, sampled on the day of vaccination. This sequence joins TRBV12-3 or TRBV12-4 and TRBJ1-1; tentatively, D is TRBD1 (6 bases). The CDR3 nucleotides read TGTGCCAGCACTATGTCGACAGGCAGAACTTTCTTT. Protein sequence: CASTMSTGRTFF.